The 15 T cell receptor beta chains listed next were all sequenced from one sample in a study of T-cell reconstitution after alpha-beta-depleted transplantation in children. Unique molecular identifiers were incorporated when the TCRbeta library was constructed. One entry per CDR3 protein results from TCRdb running MiXCR on the PCR reads. Of roughly 590,000 distinct CDR3 sequences in the sample, roughly 17% were seen once. The sequencing here drew on PBMCs from the stem cell graft donor, taken from the stem cell graft. All receptors derive from a human donor who donated a stem cell graft to a child with acute myeloid leukemia.

This clonotype was seen only a few times. The V and J genes are TRBV15 and TRBJ2-4, with D possibly being TRBD1 or TRBD2 (6 bases each). Looked up from germline, CDR1 is LNHNV and CDR2 is YYDKDF (reference sequence). V was pared by 9 bases and J by 8 bases, with 17 bases between. CDR3 length equals 13 residues. The CDR3 is CATRGAPSDIQYF. CDR3 DNA: TGTGCCACGAGGGGGGCCCCCAGTGACATTCAGTACTTC. Drawing the rest from reference TRBV15 and TRBJ2-4, the complete variable domain is DAMVIQNPRYQVTQFGKPVTLSCSQTLNHNVMYWYQQKSSQAPKLLFHYYDKDFNNEADTPDNFQSRRPNTSFCFLDIRSPGLGDTAMYLCATRGAPSDIQYFGAGTRLSVL.

The chain has TRBV21-1 and TRBJ2-7; the table gives TRBD1 as D, unverified against the DNA. TRBV21-1 is an annotated pseudogene. This CDR3 is built from 14 residues. The DNA for the CDR3 is TGTGCCAGCAGATGGGGGGCAGAAACCTACGAGCAGTACGTC. It specifies CASRWGAETYEQYV.

This chain joins TRBV11-2 and TRBJ2-3; D is possibly TRBD1 (5 bases). Trimming pared 4 bases from V and 1 base from J, leaving 21 bases between. From germline, CDR1 is SGHAT and CDR2 FQNNGV. The CDR3 is made up of 18 amino acids. In nucleotides, the CDR3 is TGTGCCAGCAGCTCTAGAAGGCAGGGATTTATAGGCACAGATACGCAGTATTTT. Protein sequence: CASSSRRQGFIGTDTQYF.

This sequence joins TRBV19 and TRBJ2-3; D gene ambiguous. Germline V gives CDR1 LNHDA, CDR2 SQIVND (reference sequence). The ends were cut back, 4 bases at V and 2 bases at J, with 10 bases in the middle. The CDR3 is 14 residues long. CDR3 in DNA: TGTGCCAGTAGTACTCTTCGACCCACAGATACGCAGTATTTT. It yields the protein CASSTLRPTDTQYF.

The rearrangement links TRBV28 to TRBJ1-5; D may be TRBD1 (6 bases). There are 13 residues in the CDR3. Trimming removed 10 bases from V and 5 bases from J, with 15 bases in between. Germline values: CDR1 MDHEN, CDR2 SYDVKM. This chain's CDR3 is CATQEEGDQPQHF. CDR3 in DNA: TGTGCCACTCAGGAAGAGGGGGATCAGCCCCAGCATTTT.

J is TRBJ2-3 and V is TRBV5-1, with no clear D. The CDR3 is made up of 14 amino acids. Germline V CDR1 and CDR2: SGHRS, YFSETQ. Trimming cost V 4 bases and J 4 bases, with 13 bases left between them. In DNA form, the CDR3 reads TGCGCCAGCAGCCCATGGGCCAGTCCAGATACGCAGTATTTT. Its translation is CASSPWASPDTQYF.

J is TRBJ1-5 and V is TRBV20-1, with D perhaps matching TRBD1 (5 bases). CDR1 DFQATT and CDR2 SNEGSKA come from the germline V gene (reference sequence). The CDR3 extends over 17 amino acids. V lost 2 bases and J 7 bases, leaving 24 bases between the germline ends. This CDR3 reads CSARPSGGAVTGQPQHF. The CDR3 DNA reads TGCAGTGCTAGACCTTCGGGAGGGGCGGTTACGGGGCAGCCCCAGCATTTT.

This clonotype appeared a few times. The chain carries TRBV12-3 or TRBV12-4 and TRBJ2-2; 11 nucleotides line up with TRBD2. The CDR3 length is 14 residues. V dropped 4 bases and J dropped 6; count of bases not matched to a gene: 1. CDR3 nucleotide sequence: TGTGCCAGCAGTTGGACTAGCGGGTCCGGGGAGCTGTTTTTT. This gives the protein CASSWTSGSGELFF.

This clonotype was picked up many times. This chain joins TRBV24-1 and TRBJ1-3; D gene ambiguous. Trimming removed 5 bases at V and 3 bases at J, with 7 bases between. The CDR3 spans 13 residues. Germline V lookup: CDR1 KGHDR, CDR2 SFDVKD. CDR3 sequence (DNA): TGTGCCACCAGTGGAGGGCTTGGAAACACCATATATTTT. This sequence encodes CATSGGLGNTIYF.

This clonotype was recorded at least ten times. The chain combines TRBV7-2 with TRBJ1-1; 9 nucleotides agree with TRBD1. The CDR3 contains 13 residues. V lost 5 bases and J lost 5; bases outside the gene matches: 3. Per the germline V gene, CDR1 is SGHTA and CDR2 is FQGNSA. The CDR3 reads CASSPGTGTEAFF. The CDR3 nucleotides are TGTGCCAGCAGCCCTGGGACAGGGACTGAAGCTTTCTTT.

The CDR3 nucleotides read TGTGCCAGCAGCGCCAACAGGGGGGTCGGGGAGCTGTTTTTT. Protein sequence: CASSANRGVGELFF. This chain joins TRBV11-2 and TRBJ2-2; 8 bases map to TRBD1. Trimming cost V 5 bases and J 7 bases; bases outside gene matches: 6. This CDR3 is built from 14 residues. Germline V gene lookup returns CDR1 SGHAT and CDR2 FQNNGV.

The rearrangement uses TRBV7-9 and TRBJ1-4; D is unresolved. CDR1 is SEHNR, CDR2 FQNEAQ, per germline (reference sequence). The CDR3 covers 14 residues. Between the trimmed V and J ends, which lost 10 bases and 0 bases, there was a span of 12 bases. The CDR3 here is CAIEDSATNEKLFF. CDR3 nucleotides: TGTGCCATCGAAGACTCTGCAACTAATGAAAAACTGTTTTTT.

The chain carries TRBV24-1 and TRBJ2-2, with a possible D match to TRBD1 (5 bases). The CDR3 runs to 13 residues. The germline gives CDR1 KGHDR, CDR2 SFDVKD. Trimming removed 10 bases from V and 1 base from J, with 9 bases in between. CDR3 region: CATQDRNTGELFF. DNA for the CDR3: TGTGCCACTCAAGACAGGAACACCGGGGAGCTGTTTTTT.

This clonotype was observed many times. The chain carries TRBV20-1 and TRBJ1-5; TRBD1 might be the D (5 bases). This CDR3 has 13 residues. Per the germline V gene, CDR1 is DFQATT and CDR2 is SNEGSKA (reference sequence). V gave up 5 bases and J gave up 4 bases, with 12 bases separating them. The CDR3 region is CSAARGINQPQHF. The CDR3 DNA reads as TGCAGTGCTGCGCGGGGGATAAATCAGCCCCAGCATTTT.

This clonotype has at least ten counts. The chain employs TRBV10-3 and TRBJ2-7; D is possibly TRBD1 (5 bases). V was cut by 8 bases and J by 2 bases, with 13 bases left in between. The CDR3 covers 13 residues. The germline V gene has CDR1 ENHRY and CDR2 SYGVKD. CDR3 sequence (DNA): TGTGCCATCGGGGTAGAGGACACCTACGAGCAGTACTTC. Its translation is CAIGVEDTYEQYF.